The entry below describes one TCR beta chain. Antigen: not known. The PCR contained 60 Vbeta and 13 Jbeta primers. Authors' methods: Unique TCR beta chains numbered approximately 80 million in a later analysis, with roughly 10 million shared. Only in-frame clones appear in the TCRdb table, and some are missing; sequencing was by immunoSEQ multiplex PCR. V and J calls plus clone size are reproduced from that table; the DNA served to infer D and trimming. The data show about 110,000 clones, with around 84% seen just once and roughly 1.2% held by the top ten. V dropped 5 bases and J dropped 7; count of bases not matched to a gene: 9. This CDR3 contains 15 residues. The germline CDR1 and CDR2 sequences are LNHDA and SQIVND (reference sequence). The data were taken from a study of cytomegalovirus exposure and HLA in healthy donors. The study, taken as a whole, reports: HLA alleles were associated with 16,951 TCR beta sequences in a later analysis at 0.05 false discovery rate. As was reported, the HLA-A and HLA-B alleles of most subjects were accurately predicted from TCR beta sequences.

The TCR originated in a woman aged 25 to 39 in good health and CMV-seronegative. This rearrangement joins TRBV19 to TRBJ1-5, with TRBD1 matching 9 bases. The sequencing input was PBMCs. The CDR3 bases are TGTGCCAGTAGTCCGGGGTACAGGGGGCTCCAGCCCCAGCATTTT. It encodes CASSPGYRGLQPQHF.